This T cell receptor (beta chain) was sequenced during a study of CD8 T cells in ankylosing spondylitis. Germline CDR1 SGHTA, CDR2 FQGTGA. The junction had 9 bases not matched to a gene; V was cut back by 2 bases and J by 14 bases. This CDR3 is built from 13 residues. As to this clonotype: What it binds is not known.

Study-level findings and limits: Significant enrichment of disease-linked clones was reported in matched ankylosing spondylitis synovial fluid. Among TCR beta sequences, a motif of eight or nine highly homologous variants appeared characteristic of ankylosing spondylitis blood.

From the 5' RACE reads, TCRdb called clonotypes with MiXCR, one entry per CDR3 protein. The sample contains 800,000 to 900,000 distinct CDR3 sequences, 12% of which appear only once. Sequenced material: blood, either unsorted or a sorted T cell fraction (not recorded which). The chain carries TRBV7-3 and TRBJ2-3; 8 bases map to TRBD2. The TCR sequence derives from a male donor with ankylosing spondylitis. CDR3 DNA sequence: TGTGCCAGCAGCTTACTTGTTAGCGGGGTTCTGTATTTT. Translated, it gives CASSLLVSGVLYF.